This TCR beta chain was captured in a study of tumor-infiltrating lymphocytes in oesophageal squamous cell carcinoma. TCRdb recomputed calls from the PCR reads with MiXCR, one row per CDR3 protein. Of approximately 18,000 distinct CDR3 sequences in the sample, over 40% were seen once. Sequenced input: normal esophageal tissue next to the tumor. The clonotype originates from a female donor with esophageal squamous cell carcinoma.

CDR3 nucleotides: TGTGCCAGCAGCCAAGATACCCGGACAGGTTCTGATCAGCCCCAGCATTTT. Translating it yields CASSQDTRTGSDQPQHF. The rearrangement joins TRBV4-2 to TRBJ1-5; 7 nucleotides match TRBD1. CDR1 LGHNA and CDR2 YNFKEQ come from the germline V gene. V shed 0 bases and J 5 bases; nucleotides not matched to a gene: 10. The CDR3 consists of 17 residues.